The clone carrying this TCR beta chain was detected ten times or more. The antigen is unknown. The data belong to a study of T cell repertoires in cytomegalovirus infection. Study findings and constraints: HLA-C-restricted CMV-specific TCR beta clonotypes were dominant in the ex vivo response.

V was trimmed by 3 bases and J by 0 bases, leaving 15 bases between them. CDR3 length: 15 amino acids. The germline gives CDR1 DFQATT, CDR2 SNEGSKA (reference sequence). TCRdb processed the reads anew with MiXCR; each CDR3 protein has one entry. Altogether tens of thousands of distinct CDR3 sequences are present, more than 3.5% being singletons, with the ten largest covering about 4.6%. The receptor comes from a human donor in good health (CMV status not recorded). Some clones in this sample may be carry-over from other donors' samples. The V and J genes are TRBV20-1 and TRBJ2-7; D not resolved. Sequenced: PBMCs. The CDR3, as DNA: TGCAGTGCTAGCCGAGCCAGTCCTAGCTCCTACGAGCAGTACTTC. This gives the protein CSASRASPSSYEQYF.